This section outlines one TCR beta chain sequence together with its context. This clonotype has only a few counts. Its antigen is still unknown. No base quality values were provided; no much bigger clone lies one nucleotide off. This specimen belongs to a study of response to subunit inactivated influenza vaccine (dated by TCRdb to the late 2010s). Concerning the study at large: To follow how T cells responded to a trivalent subunit inactivated influenza vaccine, the researchers relied on deep quantitative profiling of the T cell receptor repertoire. The study at large found these results: According to the authors, only a limited number of new T cells may be recruited by each seasonal influenza vaccination.

The method was RT-PCR. Sequenced using an Illumina HiSeq 2500. In-frame beta chains were kept once TCRdb had trimmed the public reads at Q25 with fastp and called clones with MiXCR. Each record represents a unique CDR3 protein, reported with the most common genes and DNA among its rows. This sample comprises some 190,000 distinct CDR3 sequences, around an eighth of them detected only once. 26% of the sample goes to the ten largest clones. Sequences GTSNPN (CDR1) and SVGIG (CDR2) are obtained from the germline V gene (reference sequence). The CDR3 contains 16 residues, cysteine and phenylalanine counted. The retained sequence is limited to the CDR3, 48 bases, with the frame set at the first base. V sheds 3 bases and J sheds 0 bases, leaving 15 bases between their ends.

This receptor chain uses TRBV30 and TRBJ2-1; TRBD2 could be the D gene, as 6 bases match. The sequenced sample was CD8+ T cells sorted from PBMCs, obtained around 5 days after vaccination. This receptor was taken from a man aged 45-65 years who received an inactivated influenza vaccine. Donor details come from another sample of the same person, matched by shared clones. The base sequence is TGTGCCTGGAGCCTACTTAGCGGAAGCTCCTACAATGAGCAGTTCTTC. This sequence encodes CAWSLLSGSSYNEQFF.